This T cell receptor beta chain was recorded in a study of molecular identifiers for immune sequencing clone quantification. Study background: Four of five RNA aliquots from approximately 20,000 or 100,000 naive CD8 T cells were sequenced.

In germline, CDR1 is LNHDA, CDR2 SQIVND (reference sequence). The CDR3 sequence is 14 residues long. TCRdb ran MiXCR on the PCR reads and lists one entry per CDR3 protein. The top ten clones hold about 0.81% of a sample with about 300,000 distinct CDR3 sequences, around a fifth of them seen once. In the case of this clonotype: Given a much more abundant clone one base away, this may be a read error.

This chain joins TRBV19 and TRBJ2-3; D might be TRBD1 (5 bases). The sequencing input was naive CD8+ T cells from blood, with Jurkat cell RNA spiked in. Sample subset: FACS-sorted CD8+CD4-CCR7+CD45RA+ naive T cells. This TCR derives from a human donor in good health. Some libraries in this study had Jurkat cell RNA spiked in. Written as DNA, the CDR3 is TGTGCCAGTAGTATCGGGTTGGACACAGAGACGCAGTATTTT. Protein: CASSIGLDTETQYF.